The entry that follows covers one TCR beta chain sequence. V was clipped by 5 bases and J by 1 base; unmatched bases: 12. Germline V gene sequence: CDR1 SGHNT, CDR2 YYREEE (reference sequence). This CDR3 is 17 amino acids long. The sample comes from a study of shared clonotypes between healthy human individuals. Each subset's genomic DNA was shared equally among a number of immunoSEQ plates. Clones were read by immunoSEQ multiplex PCR, and TCRdb kept only the in-frame ones, dropping some. This sample has about 980,000 clones; approximately 80% occur once, and the top ten carry 1.5%. V gene TRBV5-4 combines with J gene TRBJ2-3; TRBD2 agrees at 8 bases. The sequenced sample consisted of memory CD4+ T cells sorted from blood. Noted subset: CD45RA-negative fraction. This TCR derives from a young man in good health. The CDR3 is CASRYRGGGTRTDTQYF. In DNA, the CDR3 is TGTGCCAGCAGGTACCGAGGCGGGGGGACCCGCACAGATACGCAGTATTTT.